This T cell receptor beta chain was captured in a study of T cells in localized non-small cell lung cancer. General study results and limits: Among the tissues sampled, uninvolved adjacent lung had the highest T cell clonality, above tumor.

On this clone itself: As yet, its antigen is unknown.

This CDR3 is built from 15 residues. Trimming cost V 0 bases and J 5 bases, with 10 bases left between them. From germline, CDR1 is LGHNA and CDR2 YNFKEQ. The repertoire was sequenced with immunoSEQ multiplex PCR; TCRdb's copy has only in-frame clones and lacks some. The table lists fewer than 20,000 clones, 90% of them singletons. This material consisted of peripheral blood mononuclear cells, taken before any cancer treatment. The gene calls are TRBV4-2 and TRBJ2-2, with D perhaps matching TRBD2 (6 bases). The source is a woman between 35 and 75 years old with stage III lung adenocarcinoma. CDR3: CASSQETSRTGELFF. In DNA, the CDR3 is TGTGCCAGCAGCCAAGAGACTAGTAGGACCGGGGAGCTGTTTTTT.